This TCR beta chain was recovered during a study of blood T cell repertoires in COVID-19. Study-level information: The study drew acute and convalescent COVID-19 samples from the United States, Italy and Spain. The cDNA or gDNA used as material had been derived from T cells, B-cell-depleted T cells, or PBMCs.

The CDR3 consists of 14 residues. Germline V lookup: CDR1 SGDLS, CDR2 YYNGEE. V gave up 0 bases and J gave up 6 bases; unmatched junction bases: 4. In its sample, this clone was seen a few times. Authors' methods: Amplification with reference gene primers provided the estimates of nucleated cell counts. The repertoire was sequenced with immunoSEQ multiplex PCR; TCRdb's copy has only in-frame clones and lacks some. That table gives V, J and clone size, and the DNA gave D and trimming. The sample has approximately 60,000 clones, roughly 80% seen once. This clonotype originated in a man aged 55 to 69 with acute or convalescent COVID-19. This chain joins TRBV9 and TRBJ1-2; 8 bases agree with TRBD1. The sequenced sample consisted of peripheral blood. CDR3 region: CASSVGTGTDGYTF. The CDR3 nucleotides read TGTGCCAGCAGCGTAGGGACAGGGACGGATGGCTACACCTTC.